A single sample gave rise to the 29 T cell receptor beta chains below, sequenced in a study of graft-versus-host responses after intestinal transplantation. Measured with immunoSEQ multiplex PCR; TCRdb has only the in-frame clones, and not every one. The sample has 90,000 to 120,000 clones, about 88% seen once. These receptors' targets are unknown. The sequenced sample was unstimulated CD4+ T cells sorted from spleen or lymph node cells, obtained before intestinal transplant. These receptors originate from a human donor who received an intestinal transplant.

The chain employs TRBV29-1 and TRBJ1-5; 7 bases align to TRBD1. Germline CDR1 SQVTM, CDR2 ANQGSEA. This CDR3 spans 12 amino acids. The V and J ends lost 4 bases and 7 bases, in that order; junction bases with no gene match: 4. The DNA of the CDR3 is TGCAGCGTTGGACAGGGCGGACAGCCCCAGCATTTT. Translation: CSVGQGGQPQHF.

This sequence joins TRBV6-5 and TRBJ2-5, with D unclear. CDR1 and CDR2 from the germline V gene are MNHEY and SVGAGI. V lost 6 bases and J lost 3, with 17 bases in between. The length of the CDR3 is 15 residues. The CDR3 DNA sequence: TGTGCCAGCAGCGAATTTACTCGGATGAAAGAGACCCAGTACTTC. It yields the protein CASSEFTRMKETQYF.

This clone showed up just once. The V call is TRBV7-3, the J call TRBJ2-1; 7 positions agree with TRBD2. The V gene's germline CDR1 is SGHTA and CDR2 FQGTGA. After removal of 2 bases from V and 6 bases from J, the junction contained 10 bases not matched to a gene. This CDR3 is 16 amino acids long. This CDR3 is CASSLYWLAASNEQFF. The CDR3 DNA follows: TGTGCCAGCAGCTTATATTGGCTAGCGGCCTCCAATGAGCAGTTCTTC.

The V gene is TRBV5-5, the J gene TRBJ1-2; D gene unclear. The length of the CDR3 is 16 residues. V was cut by 0 bases and J by 2 bases, with 14 bases left in between. Germline V gene sequence: CDR1 SGHKS, CDR2 YYEKEE (reference sequence). The CDR3 loop reads CASSLALSTSNYGYTF. CDR3 nucleotide sequence: TGTGCCAGCAGCTTGGCCCTGTCGACCTCCAACTATGGCTACACCTTC.

The chain carries TRBV28 and TRBJ2-6; D not resolved. Germline V gene lookup returns CDR1 MDHEN and CDR2 SYDVKM. Trimming removed 5 bases at V and 4 bases at J, with 9 bases between. The CDR3 has 14 amino acids. CDR3 loop: CASSKPTGANVLTF. The CDR3 bases are TGTGCCAGCAGTAAACCAACCGGGGCCAACGTCCTGACTTTC.

The chain links TRBV5-1 to TRBJ1-1; tentatively, D is TRBD1 (6 bases). Per the germline V gene, CDR1 is SGHRS and CDR2 is YFSETQ. Trimming left V 5 bases short and J 4 bases short, with 15 bases between. The CDR3 extends over 14 amino acids. CDR3 nucleotides: TGCGCCAGCAGAAGGGACACGGGAATCACTGAAGCTTTCTTT. Translation gives CASRRDTGITEAFF.

The chain joins TRBV9 to TRBJ1-2; tentative D call: TRBD1 (5 bases). The V end was cut by 0 bases, the J end by 4 bases, with 13 bases between. The length of the CDR3 is 15 residues. The germline V gene encodes CDR1 SGDLS and CDR2 YYNGEE. CDR3 sequence (DNA): TGTGCCAGCAGCGTAGATGGGGGGTCCGGCTATGGCTACACCTTC. It yields the protein CASSVDGGSGYGYTF. Full variable domain (outside the CDR3, taken from reference TRBV9 and TRBJ1-2): DSGVTQTPKHLITATGQRVTLRCSPRSGDLSVYWYQQSLDQGLQFLIQYYNGEERAKGNILERFSAQQFPDLHSELNLSSLELGDSALYFCASSVDGGSGYGYTFGSGTRLTVV.

V gene TRBV10-1 combines with J gene TRBJ2-3; D perhaps matches TRBD2 (6 bases). Trimming removed 0 bases from V and 4 bases from J, with 14 bases in between. CDR3 length equals 16 residues. CDR1 and CDR2 from the germline V gene are WNHNN and SYGVQD (reference sequence). The CDR3 spells CASSESGGKKADTQYF. CDR3 in DNA: TGCGCCAGCAGTGAGTCGGGCGGGAAAAAGGCAGATACGCAGTATTTT.

The chain employs TRBV5-1 and TRBJ2-3; TRBD2 matches at 13 bases. The CDR3 length is 15 residues. The germline V gene has CDR1 SGHRS and CDR2 YFSETQ. V dropped 4 bases and J dropped 5; count of bases not matched to a gene: 4. CDR3 region: CASSRTSGSEDTQYF. The CDR3 DNA sequence: TGCGCCAGCAGCAGGACTAGCGGGAGCGAAGATACGCAGTATTTT.

V usage is TRBV2 and J usage is TRBJ2-5; D is unclear. V dropped 3 bases and J dropped 5 bases, with 10 bases sitting between them. This CDR3 has 13 residues. Germline V gives CDR1 SNHLY, CDR2 FYNNEI. The CDR3 sequence: CASSDRRVETQYF. As DNA, the CDR3 is TGTGCCAGCAGTGACAGACGGGTGGAGACCCAGTACTTC. Drawing the rest from reference TRBV2 and TRBJ2-5, the complete variable domain is EPEVTQTPSHQVTQMGQEVILRCVPISNHLYFYWYRQILGQKVEFLVSFYNNEISEKSEIFDDQFSVERPDGSNFTLKIRSTKLEDSAMYFCASSDRRVETQYFGPGTRLLVL.

This clone occurred once. The chain combines TRBV9 with TRBJ2-1; 11 nucleotides align to TRBD2. Germline lookup yields CDR1 SGDLS and CDR2 YYNGEE. V dropped 0 bases and J dropped 3; count of bases not matched to a gene: 2. The CDR3 extends over 16 amino acids. The CDR3 region has the DNA TGTGCCAGCAGCGTAGGGGGACTAGCGGACTACAATGAGCAGTTCTTC. Residues: CASSVGGLADYNEQFF.

The rearrangement links TRBV2 to TRBJ2-7, with 10 bases fitting TRBD1. The germline V gene has CDR1 SNHLY and CDR2 FYNNEI. Trimming at V came to 6 bases and at J to 5 bases, leaving 7 bases not matched to a gene. This CDR3 spans 14 amino acids. The CDR3 DNA sequence: TGTGCCAGCAGAGAGGACAGGGGGATCGACGAGCAGTACTTC. It yields the protein CASREDRGIDEQYF.

The chain employs TRBV19 and TRBJ1-6; no firm D call. The germline V gene has CDR1 LNHDA and CDR2 SQIVND (reference sequence). Trimming removed 1 base from V and 5 bases from J, with 6 bases in between. This CDR3 is 14 amino acids long. CDR3 amino acids: CASSIVADNSPLHF. The CDR3 nucleotides are TGTGCCAGTAGTATAGTTGCAGATAATTCACCCCTCCACTTT.

V gene TRBV10-2 combines with J gene TRBJ1-3; D unclear. Trimming cost V 3 bases and J 0 bases, with 9 bases left between them. Germline lookup yields CDR1 WSHSY and CDR2 SAAADI. This CDR3 is built from 15 residues. CDR3: CASSDGGISGNTIYF. The DNA for the CDR3 is TGCGCCAGCAGTGACGGCGGGATCTCTGGAAACACCATATATTTT.

This clone was observed once. The chain joins TRBV5-4 to TRBJ2-4; TRBD1 matches 7 bases. Germline V gene lookup returns CDR1 SGHNT and CDR2 YYREEE (reference sequence). This CDR3 region has 17 residues. V lost 4 bases and J lost 1; bases outside the gene matches: 11. The DNA of the CDR3 is TGTGCCAGCAGCCGGGGACAGCGAGGTGTGGCCAAAAACATTCAGTACTTC. Translation gives CASSRGQRGVAKNIQYF.

The chain couples TRBV7-2 to TRBJ2-5; no firm D call. V lost 4 bases and J 5 bases, leaving 14 bases between the germline ends. CDR1 and CDR2 from the germline V gene are SGHTA and FQGNSA. CDR3 length: 14 residues. CDR3 DNA sequence: TGTGCCAGCAGCTCCAAGACGGGTGTGGAGACCCAGTACTTC. Translated: CASSSKTGVETQYF. Based on the CDR3 plus reference TRBV7-2 and TRBJ2-5, the full variable domain is GAGVSQSPSNKVTEKGKDVELRCDPISGHTALYWYRQSLGQGLEFLIYFQGNSAPDKSGLPSDRFSAERTGGSVSTLTIQRTQQEDSAVYLCASSSKTGVETQYFGPGTRLLVL.

The J gene is TRBJ1-2, the V gene TRBV5-6; tentative D call: TRBD1 (6 bases). Looked up from germline, CDR1 is SGHDT and CDR2 is YYEEEE. This CDR3 region has 13 residues. With 2 bases removed from V and 6 bases from J, the gap between germline ends came to 11 bases. CDR3 residues: CASSLGQRDGYTF. CDR3 DNA: TGTGCCAGCAGCTTAGGACAGAGGGATGGCTACACCTTC.

The rearrangement uses TRBV11-3 and TRBJ2-1; 7 nucleotides line up with TRBD2. From germline, CDR1 is SGHNT and CDR2 YENEEA. Trimming cost V 5 bases and J 9 bases; bases outside gene matches: 13. This CDR3 comprises 15 residues. CDR3 sequence: CASSPKAGVVGEQFF. In DNA, the CDR3 is TGTGCCAGCAGCCCGAAGGCGGGAGTGGTAGGTGAGCAGTTCTTC.

V gene TRBV4-1 combines with J gene TRBJ2-7; 8 bases are shared with TRBD1. This CDR3 is 13 amino acids long. The trim removed 1 base at V and 6 bases at J, leaving 2 bases unmatched. Germline V gene lookup returns CDR1 MGHRA and CDR2 YSYEKL. The CDR3 coding sequence is TGCGCCAGCAGCCAAGCAGGGGGCCGCGAGCAGTACTTC. Protein product: CASSQAGGREQYF.

The J gene is TRBJ1-1, the V gene TRBV6-5, with D perhaps TRBD1 (6 bases). Trimming removed 5 bases from V and 3 bases from J, with 13 bases in between. CDR1 is MNHEY and CDR2 is SVGAGI in the germline V gene. The CDR3 extends over 14 amino acids. CDR3 in amino acids: CASSEVGAYTEAFF. For the CDR3, the DNA is TGTGCCAGCAGTGAAGTGGGGGCTTACACTGAAGCTTTCTTT.

The chain combines TRBV5-1 with TRBJ2-5, with D possibly TRBD2 on 5 matching bases. This CDR3 spans 14 amino acids. Trimming shortened V by 5 bases and J by 4 bases, and 15 bases separated the two germline ends. Per germline, CDR1 SGHRS and CDR2 YFSETQ. The CDR3 coding sequence is TGCGCCAGCAGGTTCCGTGAGGGCCGAGAGACCCAGTACTTC. Its protein is CASRFREGRETQYF.

The chain has TRBV6-5 and TRBJ1-2; 12 nucleotides line up with TRBD1. Germline V lookup: CDR1 MNHEY, CDR2 SVGAGI. Trimming at V came to 6 bases and at J to 7 bases, leaving 3 bases not matched to a gene. The CDR3 loop spans 13 amino acids. CDR3 amino acids: CASRGQGAFGYTF. The DNA of the CDR3 is TGTGCCAGCAGGGGACAGGGGGCGTTTGGCTACACCTTC.

V and J are TRBV5-1 and TRBJ2-5; TRBD1 matches 7 bases. J lost 6 bases, V lost 0 bases, and 11 bases had no gene match. The CDR3 runs 16 residues. Germline V gene sequence: CDR1 SGHRS, CDR2 YFSETQ. CDR3 in DNA: TGCGCCAGCAGCTTGGTTACCGGGACAGCTCTTAAGACCCAGTACTTC. Its protein product is CASSLVTGTALKTQYF.

This chain connects TRBV5-1 to TRBJ2-5; TRBD1 matches at 7 bases. V trimming: 7 bases; J trimming: 2 bases; junction bases outside the gene matches: 8. CDR3 size: 14 residues. CDR1 is SGHRS and CDR2 is YFSETQ in the germline V gene. CDR3 DNA: TGCGCCAGCGAGTCAACAGGGGTTCAAGAGACCCAGTACTTC. Residues: CASESTGVQETQYF.

This chain connects TRBV5-4 to TRBJ1-1, with 7 bases matching TRBD1. This CDR3 region has 15 residues. V lost 0 bases to trimming and J lost 5 bases; unmatched junction nucleotides: 7. Germline lookup yields CDR1 SGHNT and CDR2 YYREEE (reference sequence). CDR3 region: CASSLGRTGGTEAFF. DNA for the CDR3: TGTGCCAGCAGCTTGGGTAGGACAGGCGGGACTGAAGCTTTCTTT.

The chain couples TRBV4-1 to TRBJ2-7; 11 bases map to TRBD2. V lost 1 base and J lost 5; bases outside the gene matches: 13. The CDR3 extends over 18 amino acids. CDR1 and CDR2 from the germline V gene are MGHRA and YSYEKL. CDR3 sequence: CASSQVSPTSGKIDEQYF. The CDR3 DNA follows: TGCGCCAGCAGCCAAGTGTCCCCGACTAGCGGGAAGATCGACGAGCAGTACTTC.

The chain joins TRBV11-1 to TRBJ2-7; D not certain. CDR3 length: 14 residues. From germline, CDR1 is SGHAT and CDR2 FQDESV (reference sequence). Trimming left V 5 bases short and J 5 bases short, with 16 bases between. CDR3 bases: TGTGCCAGCAGCCCATGGCACTTTGGCGACGAGCAGTACTTC. As protein: CASSPWHFGDEQYF.

The chain has TRBV9 and TRBJ2-3; D uncertain. V was pared by 0 bases and J by 1 base, with 15 bases between. From germline, CDR1 is SGDLS and CDR2 YYNGEE. This CDR3 spans 17 amino acids. In DNA form, the CDR3 reads TGTGCCAGCAGCGTAGCGACCGGGCGTTCCGGCACAGATACGCAGTATTTT. Translated, it gives CASSVATGRSGTDTQYF.

Only one count was recorded for this clone. This sequence joins TRBV7-9 and TRBJ2-7; TRBD2 matches 14 bases. Germline CDR1 SEHNR, CDR2 FQNEAQ (reference sequence). V was pared by 5 bases and J by 3 bases, with 6 bases of the junction left unmatched. There are 16 residues in the CDR3. The CDR3: CASSGTSGSVVYEQYF. In DNA, the CDR3 is TGTGCCAGCAGCGGGACTAGCGGGAGTGTTGTCTACGAGCAGTACTTC. The full variable domain, rest sourced from reference TRBV7-9 and TRBJ2-7, is DTGVSQNPRHKITKRGQNVTFRCDPISEHNRLYWYRQTLGQGPEFLTYFQNEAQLEKSRLLSDRFSAERPKGSFSTLEIQRTEQGDSAMYLCASSGTSGSVVYEQYFGPGTRLTVT.